What follows is one T cell receptor beta chain and its context. TCRdb's copy holds only in-frame clones and misses some; the assay was immunoSEQ multiplex PCR. The data show some 94,000 clones, about 95% seen once. V gave up 3 bases and J gave up 5 bases; unmatched junction bases: 4. CDR1 and CDR2 (germline): MGHDK, SYGVNS. The length of the CDR3 is 14 residues. This sample is drawn from a study of technical replicates of blood from a handful of donors. This chain joins TRBV25-1 and TRBJ2-5, with 9 bases identical to TRBD2. The sample consisted of T cells isolated from PBMCs. This TCR was recovered from a human donor in good health. The CDR3 DNA is TGTGCCAGCAGTGAGGGGGCGGGAGGGGAGACCCAGTACTTC. Its translation: CASSEGAGGETQYF.